Below, 28 T cell receptor beta chains from the same sample are listed, as sequenced in a study of Ad26.COV2.S vaccination and SARS-CoV-2 variants. Treatment defined: 15 to 20 received Ad26.COV2.S at low or high dose, single or two shots; about 5 received placebo; per-sample allocation not given. On day 63 after the first injection, vaccine and placebo recipients gave samples. TCRdb's table, derived via immunoSEQ multiplex PCR, lists solely in-frame clones and lacks some. The sample lists roughly 380,000 clones; roughly 87% were seen once. The material sequenced was peripheral blood, taken in a trial of Ad26.COV2.S vaccine versus placebo. The receptor source for this set is a person between 18 and 60 years old who received the Ad26.COV2.S COVID-19 vaccine or a placebo.

The chain uses TRBV4-1 and TRBJ1-1; TRBD1 matches 8 bases. The V and J ends lost 1 base and 0 bases, in that order; junction bases with no gene match: 7. Germline CDR1 and CDR2: MGHRA and YSYEKL. The CDR3 is 17 amino acids. CDR3 residues: CASSQVETGVMNTEAFF. The CDR3 coding sequence is TGCGCCAGCAGCCAAGTTGAGACAGGGGTTATGAACACTGAAGCTTTCTTT.

The chain joins TRBV7-8 to TRBJ2-7; D is unresolved. Trimming removed 0 bases from V and 5 bases from J, with 5 bases in between. CDR1 and CDR2 (germline): SGHVS, FQNEAQ. The CDR3 has 12 amino acids. The CDR3 bases are TGTGCCAGCAGCTTAGCGTTCGACGAGCAGTACTTC. This encodes CASSLAFDEQYF.

The genes are TRBV13 and TRBJ2-3; D possibly corresponds to TRBD2 (7 bases). CDR3 length equals 14 residues. CDR1 is PRHDT and CDR2 is FYEKMQ in the germline V gene (reference sequence). Trimming stripped 5 bases from V and 4 bases from J, with 13 bases between. CDR3 coding DNA: TGTGCCAGCAGCCAGAGGGGGAGGGCAGATACGCAGTATTTT. Translated, it gives CASSQRGRADTQYF.

The V call is TRBV15, the J call TRBJ1-4; the match to TRBD1 covers 9 bases. Germline V gene data show CDR1 as LNHNV and CDR2 as YYDKDF (reference sequence). The CDR3 is 19 amino acids. J was trimmed by 8 bases and V by 2 bases; bases with no gene match: 18. The CDR3 is CATSRWTGTGRFHTEKLFF. Written as DNA, the CDR3 is TGTGCCACCAGCAGATGGACCGGGACAGGGAGGTTCCACACCGAAAAACTGTTTTTT.

The V call is TRBV6-6, the J call TRBJ1-4; 7 bases align to TRBD1. CDR1 is MNHNY and CDR2 is SVGAGI in the germline V gene (reference sequence). V was clipped by 9 bases and J by 4 bases; unmatched bases: 8. The CDR3 is 14 amino acids. The CDR3 here is CASLEGAGNEKLFF. The CDR3 nucleotides are TGTGCCAGTCTAGAGGGGGCGGGTAATGAAAAACTGTTTTTT.

This clone was observed a few times. V is TRBV2 and J is TRBJ2-1, with a weak D call TRBD2 (5 bases). The V end was cut by 1 base, the J end by 8 bases, with 12 bases between. CDR1 is SNHLY, CDR2 FYNNEI, per germline. The CDR3 length is 14 residues. The CDR3 region has the DNA TGTGCCAGCAGTGAAGTAGTCGAGGGTTATGAGCAGTTCTTC. This sequence encodes CASSEVVEGYEQFF.

The chain joins TRBV13 to TRBJ1-5; no reliable D call. The CDR3 length is 15 residues. V was cut by 0 bases and J by 4 bases, with 10 bases left in between. Germline V lookup: CDR1 PRHDT, CDR2 FYEKMQ (reference sequence). The CDR3: CASSLGRYSNQPQHF. Here the CDR3 DNA reads TGTGCCAGCAGCTTAGGAAGGTACAGTAATCAGCCCCAGCATTTT. The full variable domain, in which reference TRBV13 and TRBJ1-5 provide the parts outside the CDR3, is AAGVIQSPRHLIKEKRETATLKCYPIPRHDTVYWYQQGPGQDPQFLISFYEKMQSDKGSIPDRFSAQQFSDYHSELNMSSLELGDSALYFCASSLGRYSNQPQHFGDGTRLSIL.

The rearrangement joins TRBV9 to TRBJ2-2; tentatively, D is TRBD1 or TRBD2 (5 bases each). Deletions cut 2 bases from V and 4 bases from J, with 6 bases between. Germline CDR1 SGDLS, CDR2 YYNGEE. CDR3 size: 13 residues. As DNA, the CDR3 is TGTGCCAGCAGCGTCGGGGCCACCGGGGAGCTGTTTTTT. It encodes CASSVGATGELFF.

V gene TRBV5-6 combines with J gene TRBJ1-1; no clear D. This CDR3 has 14 residues. Germline loops: CDR1 SGHDT, CDR2 YYEEEE. V was cut by 0 bases and J by 3 bases, with 9 bases left in between. CDR3 nucleotides: TGTGCCAGCAGCTTGGAATCGGGATACACTGAAGCTTTCTTT. It encodes CASSLESGYTEAFF.

The genes are TRBV15 and TRBJ2-6, with D maybe TRBD1 (5 bases). Germline loops: CDR1 LNHNV, CDR2 YYDKDF (reference sequence). The CDR3 has 17 amino acids. The V gene lost 0 bases and the J gene lost 0 bases, with 9 bases spanning the gap. CDR3 nucleotides: TGTGCCACCAGCAGAGAACCAGGGCCCTCTGGGGCCAACGTCCTGACTTTC. Translation gives CATSREPGPSGANVLTF.

The gene calls are TRBV27 and TRBJ2-3, with D perhaps matching TRBD1 or TRBD2 (5 bases each). The CDR3 has 17 residues. The V gene lost 4 bases and the J gene lost 1 base, with 18 bases spanning the gap. Germline V gene data show CDR1 as MNHEY and CDR2 as SMNVEV (reference sequence). CDR3 in amino acids: CASSSPGLPRGTDTQYF. As DNA, the CDR3 is TGTGCCAGCAGTTCCCCGGGGCTCCCGAGGGGCACAGATACGCAGTATTTT.

The gene calls are TRBV4-3 and TRBJ1-4; D not certain. The V end lost 1 base, the J end lost 4 bases, and 4 bases lay between the germline ends. Germline V gene sequence: CDR1 LGHNA, CDR2 YSLEER. The CDR3 has 13 amino acids. The CDR3 here is CASSQGHNEKLFF. The CDR3 coding sequence is TGCGCCAGCAGCCAAGGGCATAATGAAAAACTGTTTTTT.

This clone was seen a single time. The rearrangement joins TRBV9 to TRBJ1-2; D remains ambiguous. The CDR3 has 13 amino acids. CDR1 is SGDLS and CDR2 is YYNGEE in the germline V gene. V was cut by 1 base and J by 4 bases, with 8 bases left in between. Here the CDR3 reads CASSVNMVYGYTF. The CDR3 DNA follows: TGTGCCAGCAGCGTAAATATGGTCTATGGCTACACCTTC.

This clone was picked up one time. The chain joins TRBV7-9 to TRBJ1-2, with 10 bases aligning to TRBD1. V shed 1 base, J shed 4 bases, and the junction held 9 bases outside the gene matches. CDR3 length: 17 residues. Germline CDR1 SEHNR, CDR2 FQNEAQ (reference sequence). This CDR3 reads CASSLEQDRGLTYGYTF. CDR3 nucleotides: TGTGCCAGCAGCTTAGAGCAAGACAGGGGGCTAACCTATGGCTACACCTTC.

This sequence joins TRBV2 and TRBJ2-2; D tentatively reads TRBD1 or TRBD2 (6 bases each). Germline V lookup: CDR1 SNHLY, CDR2 FYNNEI. This CDR3 spans 13 amino acids. The CDR3, as DNA: TGTGTCCTAGGGGGGTTTCGCGCCGGGGAGCTGTTTTTT. Translated: CVLGGFRAGELFF.

The CDR3 DNA reads as TGTGCCAGCAGTCCACCAGTGTGGACAGCCGCTCAGGGGACGCAGTATTTT. Translation gives CASSPPVWTAAQGTQYF. The chain links TRBV27 to TRBJ2-3; TRBD1 is a possible D gene (6 bases). This CDR3 comprises 17 residues. Germline CDR1 and CDR2: MNHEY and SMNVEV (reference sequence). Trimming took off 5 bases at V and 9 bases at J, with 27 bases between the two ends.

V usage is TRBV5-1 and J usage is TRBJ2-7; 7 bases agree with TRBD1. This CDR3 comprises 14 residues. Germline V gene sequence: CDR1 SGHRS, CDR2 YFSETQ. V gave up 0 bases and J gave up 11 bases; unmatched junction bases: 11. The CDR3 nucleotides read TGCGCCAGCAGCTTGGTGGTCCAGGGGGAAGGGGAGTACTTC. This gives the protein CASSLVVQGEGEYF.

Comments on this clone: The junction shows a germline mismatch at one end, possibly a read error. The chain has TRBV11-1 and TRBJ2-1; 10 positions match TRBD2. The germline V gene has CDR1 SGHAT and CDR2 FQDESV (reference sequence). This CDR3 comprises 14 residues. The CDR3: CASSLAGANNEQFF. In DNA form, the CDR3 reads TGTGCCAGCAGCCTAGCGGGGGCAAACAATGAGCAGTTCTTC. Together with reference TRBV11-1 and TRBJ2-1, the CDR3 gives the full variable domain: EAEVAQSPRYKITEKSQAVAFWCDPISGHATLYWYRQILGQGPELLVQFQDESVVDDSQLPKDRFSAERLKGVDSTLKIQPAELGDSAMYLCASSLAGANNEQFFGPGTRLTVL.

The V gene is TRBV30, the J gene TRBJ2-5, with D tentatively TRBD2 (6 bases). V dropped 0 bases and J dropped 5 bases, with 7 bases sitting between them. Germline CDR1 is GTSNPN and CDR2 is SVGIG (reference sequence). This CDR3 has 12 residues. The CDR3 nucleotides read TGTGCCTGGAGTGTGGAGGGGGAGACCCAGTACTTC. It yields the protein CAWSVEGETQYF.

The chain joins TRBV29-1 to TRBJ2-7, with 8 bases aligning to TRBD1. The CDR3 has 13 amino acids. The germline CDR1 and CDR2 sequences are SQVTM and ANQGSEA. With 3 bases clipped from V and 5 bases from J, the junction kept 6 bases outside the gene matches. CDR3 sequence: CSVEGDRFDEQYF. CDR3 DNA sequence: TGCAGCGTTGAGGGGGACAGGTTCGACGAGCAGTACTTC.

V usage is TRBV20-1 and J usage is TRBJ2-3; D not certain. Trimming stripped 6 bases from V and 3 bases from J, with 7 bases between. This CDR3 is 11 amino acids long. CDR1 is DFQATT, CDR2 SNEGSKA, per germline (reference sequence). The CDR3 DNA follows: TGCAGTGCCAGACAAACAGATACGCAGTATTTT. It yields the protein CSARQTDTQYF.

The chain uses TRBV3-1 (or the pseudogene TRBV3-2) and TRBJ1-6; D is unresolved. V dropped 4 bases and J dropped 0 bases, with 10 bases sitting between them. The germline CDR1 and CDR2 sequences are LGHDT and YNNKEL (reference sequence). This CDR3 is 16 amino acids long. CDR3 sequence: CASSPMGSSYNSPLHF. CDR3 nucleotides: TGTGCCAGCAGCCCCATGGGAAGCTCCTATAATTCACCCCTCCACTTT.

J is TRBJ1-5 and V is TRBV6-2 or TRBV6-3; 11 bases are shared with TRBD1. The J segment lost 5 bases and the V segment lost 4 bases, leaving 1 base of the junction unmatched. The CDR3 length is 14 residues. Germline assignment: CDR1 MNHEY and CDR2 SVGEGT. The CDR3 region is CASSWTGGDQPQHF. Written as DNA, the CDR3 is TGTGCCAGCAGTTGGACAGGGGGCGATCAGCCCCAGCATTTT.

This chain links TRBV4-2 with TRBJ1-2; no clear D. This CDR3 is built from 15 residues. Trimming stripped 4 bases from V and 4 bases from J, with 16 bases between. Germline values: CDR1 LGHNA, CDR2 YNFKEQ. CDR3 in DNA: TGTGCCAGCAGCCCAACCGGGTTAGTTCCCTATGGCTACACCTTC. The encoded protein is CASSPTGLVPYGYTF.

The genes are TRBV7-3 and TRBJ2-5, with TRBD1 matching 8 bases. Trimming removed 5 bases from V and 5 bases from J; junction bases left unmatched: 10. The V gene's germline CDR1 is SGHTA and CDR2 FQGTGA. The CDR3 loop spans 15 amino acids. The CDR3 DNA follows: TGTGCCAGCAGCCCGTTACAGGGGGTACGGGAGACCCAGTACTTC. It translates to CASSPLQGVRETQYF.

Regarding this clone: Germline is not matched at one junction end, which may reflect a read error. The chain is built from TRBV18 and TRBJ1-1, with D perhaps TRBD1 (6 bases). The CDR3 contains 11 residues. CDR1 is KGHSH, CDR2 LQKENI, per germline. The CDR3: CASSTGTPVSF. The DNA of the CDR3 is TGTGCCAGCTCAACCGGGACACCCGTCTCGTTT.

V is TRBV30 and J is TRBJ1-4; D unclear. The ends were cut back, 5 bases at V and 0 bases at J, with 22 bases in the middle. Germline CDR1 reads GTSNPN; CDR2 reads SVGIG (reference sequence). The CDR3 has 18 amino acids. The CDR3 spells CAWVPFSLGQATNEKLFF. The DNA of the CDR3 is TGTGCCTGGGTGCCCTTTAGTCTTGGGCAGGCAACTAATGAAAAACTGTTTTTT.

The V gene is TRBV3-1 (or the pseudogene TRBV3-2), the J gene TRBJ2-6; D perhaps matches TRBD2 (5 bases). Germline V gene lookup returns CDR1 LGHDT and CDR2 YNNKEL (reference sequence). Trimming took off 5 bases at V and 4 bases at J, with 15 bases between the two ends. The CDR3 loop spans 16 amino acids. The CDR3 DNA follows: TGTGCCAGCAGCTCCAGAGGCGGGTACGGGGCCAACGTCCTGACTTTC. Its protein is CASSSRGGYGANVLTF.